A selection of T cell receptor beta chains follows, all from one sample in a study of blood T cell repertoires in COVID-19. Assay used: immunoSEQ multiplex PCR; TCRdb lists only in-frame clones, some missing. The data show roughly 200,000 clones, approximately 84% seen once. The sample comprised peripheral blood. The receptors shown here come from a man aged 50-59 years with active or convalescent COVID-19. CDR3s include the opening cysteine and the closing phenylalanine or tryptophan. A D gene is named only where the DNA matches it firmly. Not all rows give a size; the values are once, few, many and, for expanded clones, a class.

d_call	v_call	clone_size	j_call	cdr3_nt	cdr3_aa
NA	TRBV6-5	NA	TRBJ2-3	TGTGCCAGCAATCTGAGGTCCCTAAGCGCAGATACGCAGTATTTT	CASNLRSLSADTQYF
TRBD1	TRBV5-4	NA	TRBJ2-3	TGTGCCAGCAGCTTTACTCCAGACAGGGTCACAGATACGCAGTATTTT	CASSFTPDRVTDTQYF
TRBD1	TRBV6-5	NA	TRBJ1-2	TGTGCCAGCAGCGTCAGCACAGGGGGGGACTATGGCTACACCTTC	CASSVSTGGDYGYTF
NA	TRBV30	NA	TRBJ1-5	TGTGCCTGGAGTGGGGGAGGGAGAGAGCAGCCCCAGCATTTT	CAWSGGGREQPQHF
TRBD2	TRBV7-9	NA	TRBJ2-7	TGTGCCAGCAGCTTGTCCGGGACTAGCGCCTCATCCTACGAGCAGTACTTC	CASSLSGTSASSYEQYF
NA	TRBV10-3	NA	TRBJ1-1	TGTGCCACCCAAGGACAGATGAACACTGAAGCTTTCTTT	CATQGQMNTEAFF
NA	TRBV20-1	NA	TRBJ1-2	TGCAGTGCTAGTACGCGGGGCTTAGCTAACTATGGCTACACCTTC	CSASTRGLANYGYTF
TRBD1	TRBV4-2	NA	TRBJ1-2	TGTGCCAGCAGCCAAAGACCGGGACAGGGTTTTGGTGGCTACACCTTC	CASSQRPGQGFGGYTF
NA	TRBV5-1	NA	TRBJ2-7	TGCGCCAGCACCTTCTCCCCTTCTACTACAGGGATTGGCGAGCAGTACTTC	CASTFSPSTTGIGEQYF
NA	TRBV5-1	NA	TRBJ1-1	TGCGCCAGCAGCGCAGGACTCTTGCTGGCCATGAACACTGAAGCTTTCTTT	CASSAGLLLAMNTEAFF
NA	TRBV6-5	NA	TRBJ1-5	TGTGCCAGCAGTTACTCTCTGACGGGGGATCAGCCCCAGCATTTT	CASSYSLTGDQPQHF
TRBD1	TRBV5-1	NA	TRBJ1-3	TGCGCCAGCAGCCTGGGACAGGGGGGAAACACCATATATTTT	CASSLGQGGNTIYF
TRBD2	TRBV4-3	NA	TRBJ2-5	TGCGCCAGCAGCCGAGCCTCGGGGGGGAGGGAGACCCAGTACTTC	CASSRASGGRETQYF
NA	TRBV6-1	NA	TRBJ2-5	TGTGCCAGCAGTGACCGGGGGGCAGAGACCCAGTACTTC	CASSDRGAETQYF
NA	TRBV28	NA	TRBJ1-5	TGTGCCAGCAACCCCCAGGGCAGGGGATATAATCAGCCCCAGCATTTT	CASNPQGRGYNQPQHF
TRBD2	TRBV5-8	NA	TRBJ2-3	TGTGCCAGCAGCCCCGGGACTAGCGGGGGTCCGACAGATACGCAGTATTTT	CASSPGTSGGPTDTQYF
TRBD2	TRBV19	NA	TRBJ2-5	TGTGCCAGTAGTTCAGGTAGCGGGGGTGAGACCCAGTACTTC	CASSSGSGGETQYF
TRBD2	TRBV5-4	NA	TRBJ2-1	TGTGCCAGCACCAAACTAGCGGGGGGTCCCAATGAGCAGTTCTTC	CASTKLAGGPNEQFF
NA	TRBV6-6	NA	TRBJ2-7	TGTGCCAGCAGTTACGTTCCAGGCCCCTACGAGCAGTACTTC	CASSYVPGPYEQYF
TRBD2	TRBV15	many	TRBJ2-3	TGTGCCACCAGCAGAGATGGGGCGGGGGGAAACACAGATACGCAGTATTTT	CATSRDGAGGNTDTQYF
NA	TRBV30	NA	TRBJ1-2	TGTGCCTGGAGTGTACAGGGAATGGGCTACACCTTC	CAWSVQGMGYTF
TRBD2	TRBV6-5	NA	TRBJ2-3	TGTGCCAGCAGTACCCTAGCGGCCACAGATACGCAGTATTTT	CASSTLAATDTQYF
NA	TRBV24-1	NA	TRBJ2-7	TGTGCCACCAGTGATTCGGACAGGGAGGGGCAGTACTTC	CATSDSDREGQYF
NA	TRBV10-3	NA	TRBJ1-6	TGTGCCACCGCCCACCGGGGACAAACCTATAATTCACCCCTCCACTTT	CATAHRGQTYNSPLHF
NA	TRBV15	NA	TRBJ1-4	TGTGCCACCAGCAGAGAAACAGGGATGAGGGAAAAACTGTTTTTT	CATSRETGMREKLFF
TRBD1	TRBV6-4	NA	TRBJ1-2	TGTGCCAGCAGTGACTCGGACAGGGGACACTATGGCTACACCTTC	CASSDSDRGHYGYTF
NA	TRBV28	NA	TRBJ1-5	TGTGCCACCTTTTTGACAGGTAGCAATCAGCCCCAGCATTTT	CATFLTGSNQPQHF
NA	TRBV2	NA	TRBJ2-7	TGTGCCAGCGGGGCCATTTCCTACGAGCAGTACTTC	CASGAISYEQYF
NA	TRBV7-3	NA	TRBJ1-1	TGTGCCAGCAGCGTGGAGGGTGCCACTGAAGCTTTCTTT	CASSVEGATEAFF
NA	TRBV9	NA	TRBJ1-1	TGTGCCAGCAGCCCTAAAGTTCGGAGTCCTGAAGCTTTCTTT	CASSPKVRSPEAFF
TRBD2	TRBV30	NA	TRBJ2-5	TGTGCCTGGAGTGCACTAGCGACCGAGACCCAGTACTTC	CAWSALATETQYF
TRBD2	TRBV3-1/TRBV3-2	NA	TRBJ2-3	TGTGCCAGCAGCCTCCTCCTAGGGGGAGAATTTAGCGGGGGACTAACAGATACGCAGTATTTT	CASSLLLGGEFSGGLTDTQYF
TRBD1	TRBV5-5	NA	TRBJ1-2	TGTGCCAGCAGGCCGGACAGGGACTATGGCTACACCTTC	CASRPDRDYGYTF
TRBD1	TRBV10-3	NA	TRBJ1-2	TGTGCCATCGGGGACAGGGGGGGATCGGGCTACACCTTC	CAIGDRGGSGYTF
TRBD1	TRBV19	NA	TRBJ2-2	TGTGCCAGTAGTATTTCCCGACAGGGCGGCACCGGGGAGCTGTTTTTT	CASSISRQGGTGELFF
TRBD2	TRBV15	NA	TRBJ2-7	TGTGCCACCAGCAGAGATCGCCTAGCGGGGGGCCACGGTTTC	CATSRDRLAGGHGF
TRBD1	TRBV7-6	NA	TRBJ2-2	TGTGCCAGCAGCAAACAGGGGGCGCGCACCGGGGAGCTGTTTTTT	CASSKQGARTGELFF
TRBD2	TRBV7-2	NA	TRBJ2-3	TGTGCCAGCAGCCGGAGACTAGCGGGGGCAGATACGCAGTATTTT	CASSRRLAGADTQYF
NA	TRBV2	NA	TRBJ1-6	TGTGCCAGCAGTGATACGGGGTATAATTCACCCCTCCACTTT	CASSDTGYNSPLHF
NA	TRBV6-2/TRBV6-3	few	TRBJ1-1	TGTGCCAGCAGTTACCCCCAGGTGCTGTTGAACACTGAAGCTTTCTTT	CASSYPQVLLNTEAFF
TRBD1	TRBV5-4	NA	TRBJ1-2	TGTGCCAGCAGCTTTGGGCGGACAGGTCTTAACTATGGCTACACCTTC	CASSFGRTGLNYGYTF
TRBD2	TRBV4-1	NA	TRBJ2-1	TGCGCCAGCAGCCATATAGCGGGGGGCGTAAATGAGCAGTTCTTC	CASSHIAGGVNEQFF
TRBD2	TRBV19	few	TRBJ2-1	TGTGCCAGTAGACCGACTAGCGGGGGGCTTATCTCCTACAATGAGCAGTTCTTC	CASRPTSGGLISYNEQFF
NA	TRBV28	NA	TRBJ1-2	TGTGCCAGCACCTCGAAGGGGCTAGGAGGCTACACCTTC	CASTSKGLGGYTF